The 26 T cell receptor beta chains reported below all come from one sample, sequenced in a study of cytomegalovirus exposure and HLA in healthy donors. Vbeta (60) and Jbeta (13) primers were used in the PCR. Clones were read by immunoSEQ multiplex PCR, and TCRdb kept only the in-frame ones, dropping some. The sample yields over 150,000 clones, roughly 70% seen once. Material for sequencing was PBMCs. These receptors came from a young woman in good health and CMV-seronegative.

The CDR3 sequence: CASSDRGGGEKLFF. CDR3 DNA: TGTGCCAGCAGCGACCGTGGGGGGGGCGAAAAACTGTTTTTT. The rearrangement links TRBV11-1 to TRBJ1-4; a weak D match, TRBD1 (6 bases). The CDR3 runs 14 residues. The V and J ends lost 5 bases and 8 bases respectively, with 15 bases between them. CDR1 is SGHAT and CDR2 is FQDESV in the germline V gene (reference sequence). The full variable domain, its missing parts supplied by reference TRBV11-1 and TRBJ1-4, is EAEVAQSPRYKITEKSQAVAFWCDPISGHATLYWYRQILGQGPELLVQFQDESVVDDSQLPKDRFSAERLKGVDSTLKIQPAELGDSAMYLCASSDRGGGEKLFFGSGTQLSVL.

The chain combines TRBV7-2 with TRBJ1-2; perhaps TRBD1 as D (5 bases). The V gene's germline CDR1 is SGHTA and CDR2 FQGNSA. This CDR3 has 13 amino acids. With 5 bases removed from V and 8 bases from J, the gap between germline ends came to 15 bases. The CDR3 DNA follows: TGTGCCAGCAGCGCCGACTCCCGGGGGGGCTACACCTTC. It yields the protein CASSADSRGGYTF.

J is TRBJ2-6 and V is TRBV7-9, with 7 positions matching TRBD1. The CDR3 is made up of 15 amino acids. The germline V gene has CDR1 SEHNR and CDR2 FQNEAQ (reference sequence). The J segment lost 6 bases and the V segment lost 5 bases, leaving 7 bases of the junction unmatched. CDR3 sequence: CASSTGQQLANVLTF. Written as DNA, the CDR3 is TGTGCCAGCAGCACGGGACAGCAATTGGCCAACGTCCTGACTTTC.

V usage is TRBV28 and J usage is TRBJ2-7, with TRBD1 identical over 8 bases. The CDR3 is made up of 13 amino acids. The trim removed 8 bases at V and 1 base at J, leaving 4 bases unmatched. Looked up from germline, CDR1 is MDHEN and CDR2 is SYDVKM. The chain's CDR3 is CASRQGWSYEQYF. CDR3 sequence (DNA): TGTGCCAGCCGACAGGGGTGGTCCTACGAGCAGTACTTC. Full variable domain (remainder filled in from reference TRBV28 and TRBJ2-7): DVKVTQSSRYLVKRTGEKVFLECVQDMDHENMFWYRQDPGLGLRLIYFSYDVKMKEKGDIPEGYSVSREKKERFSLILESASTNQTSMYLCASRQGWSYEQYFGPGTRLTVT.

The rearrangement links TRBV25-1 to TRBJ2-5, with 9 bases aligning to TRBD2. Trimming cost V 4 bases and J 5 bases; bases outside gene matches: 5. CDR1 is MGHDK and CDR2 is SYGVNS in the germline V gene. The CDR3 is 14 residues long. The DNA for the CDR3 is TGTGCCAGCAGTGTTAGCGGGAGCGGGGAGACCCAGTACTTC. Protein sequence: CASSVSGSGETQYF.

The chain combines TRBV9 with TRBJ2-5; D possibly corresponds to TRBD2 (6 bases). This CDR3 has 15 amino acids. Germline-derived CDR1 and CDR2 are SGDLS and YYNGEE. The V and J ends lost 4 bases and 2 bases respectively, with 15 bases between them. DNA of the CDR3: TGTGCCAGCAGCATCCGACCCCTAGCGCAAGAGACCCAGTACTTC. Amino acids: CASSIRPLAQETQYF.

This clone has a single count. The CDR3 loop reads CASSPPGAYEQYF. CDR3 coding DNA: TGTGCCAGCTCACCACCGGGAGCCTACGAGCAGTACTTC. The chain recombines TRBV18 with TRBJ2-7; D might be TRBD2 (5 bases). Trimming cost V 0 bases and J 2 bases, with 5 bases left between them. CDR3 length: 13 amino acids. The germline V gene has CDR1 KGHSH and CDR2 LQKENI.

This clone was observed a single time. V usage is TRBV30 and J usage is TRBJ1-5; D ambiguous. Germline CDR1 GTSNPN, CDR2 SVGIG (reference sequence). CDR3 length equals 14 residues. The V end lost 1 base, the J end lost 1 base, and 8 bases lay between the germline ends. CDR3 nucleotide sequence: TGTGCCTGGAGTGGGGCAGTCAGCAATCAGCCCCAGCATTTT. The encoded protein is CAWSGAVSNQPQHF.

The chain employs TRBV6-1 and TRBJ1-1; TRBD1 matches at 7 bases. Per the germline V gene, CDR1 is MNHNS and CDR2 is SASEGT. CDR3 length: 14 amino acids. Germline trimming cut 5 bases from V and 0 bases from J; bases unmatched to any gene: 3. CDR3: CASSPDRLNTEAFF. The CDR3 nucleotides read TGTGCCAGCAGTCCGGACAGGTTGAACACTGAAGCTTTCTTT.

The chain links TRBV30 to TRBJ1-1; 7 nucleotides match TRBD1. The CDR3 extends over 15 amino acids. CDR1 is GTSNPN, CDR2 SVGIG, per germline (reference sequence). This chain's CDR3 is CAGHETGIEGTEAFF. In DNA, the CDR3 is TGTGCAGGTCACGAGACAGGGATTGAGGGCACTGAAGCTTTCTTT.

The J gene is TRBJ2-7, the V gene TRBV5-1; 7 bases line up with TRBD1. V gave up 3 bases and J gave up 0 bases; unmatched junction bases: 3. Germline V CDR1 and CDR2: SGHRS, YFSETQ. The CDR3 extends over 14 amino acids. The CDR3 reads CASSYGTASYEQYF. The CDR3 coding sequence is TGCGCCAGCAGCTACGGGACAGCCTCCTACGAGCAGTACTTC. Supplemented by reference TRBV5-1 and TRBJ2-7, the full variable domain reads KAGVTQTPRYLIKTRGQQVTLSCSPISGHRSVSWYQQTPGQGLQFLFEYFSETQRNKGNFPGRFSGRQFSNSRSEMNVSTLELGDSALYLCASSYGTASYEQYFGPGTRLTVT.

The rearrangement joins TRBV7-9 to TRBJ1-2; 7 bases are shared with TRBD1. Germline trimming cut 1 base from V and 7 bases from J; bases unmatched to any gene: 3. The CDR3 covers 13 residues. Germline V CDR1 and CDR2: SEHNR, FQNEAQ (reference sequence). In DNA form, the CDR3 reads TGTGCCAGCAGCTTAGGACAGGGAGGTGGCTACACCTTC. Its translation: CASSLGQGGGYTF.

The chain carries TRBV6-1 and TRBJ2-2, with 8 nucleotides matching TRBD1. The germline V gene has CDR1 MNHNS and CDR2 SASEGT. V lost 6 bases to trimming and J lost 5 bases; unmatched junction nucleotides: 2. The CDR3 runs 13 residues. The CDR3 nucleotides are TGTGCCAGCAGGACAGGGGAAACCGGGGAGCTGTTTTTT. Protein sequence: CASRTGETGELFF.

The chain is built from TRBV10-3 and TRBJ2-3, with 7 bases fitting TRBD2. This CDR3 has 13 residues. V was pared by 8 bases and J by 6 bases, with 8 bases of the junction left unmatched. Germline lookup yields CDR1 ENHRY and CDR2 SYGVKD. CDR3 in amino acids: CAILGGILDTQYF. DNA of the CDR3: TGTGCCATCTTGGGGGGGATCTTGGATACGCAGTATTTT.

The CDR3 nucleotides read TGTGCCTGGACTCCTTCGGGGGGGAATGAGCAGTTCTTC. Translation: CAWTPSGGNEQFF. The chain employs TRBV30 and TRBJ2-1; the match to TRBD2 covers 8 bases. The CDR3 is 13 amino acids. Germline V gene sequence: CDR1 GTSNPN, CDR2 SVGIG (reference sequence). The V and J ends lost 4 bases and 7 bases, in that order; junction bases with no gene match: 6.

This clone showed up just once. The chain is built from TRBV5-1 and TRBJ2-1; 7 nucleotides align to TRBD2. The CDR3 extends over 15 amino acids. Trimming cost V 0 bases and J 8 bases; bases outside gene matches: 8. Germline values: CDR1 SGHRS, CDR2 YFSETQ. CDR3 nucleotide sequence: TGCGCCAGCAGCTTGGCCGGGAGGCCCATGGATGAGCAGTTCTTC. Translating gives CASSLAGRPMDEQFF.

The chain joins TRBV10-3 to TRBJ1-6, with 8 bases fitting TRBD1. Germline CDR1 and CDR2: ENHRY and SYGVKD. This CDR3 is 16 amino acids long. V lost 4 bases, J lost 5 bases, and 7 bases stayed unmatched. As DNA, the CDR3 is TGTGCCATCAGTGGGTGGACAGGGTCAAATAATTCACCCCTCCACTTT. This translates into CAISGWTGSNNSPLHF.

This chain connects TRBV28 to TRBJ1-2; D uncertain. The germline V gene encodes CDR1 MDHEN and CDR2 SYDVKM. Trimming left V 6 bases short and J 2 bases short, with 7 bases between. This CDR3 has 12 amino acids. The DNA of the CDR3 is TGTGCCAGCAGCCTCCAGAACTATGGCTACACCTTC. Protein product: CASSLQNYGYTF.

The V gene is TRBV6-1, the J gene TRBJ1-2; a possible D gene is TRBD1 (6 bases). This CDR3 has 14 amino acids. The germline V gene has CDR1 MNHNS and CDR2 SASEGT. V was clipped by 5 bases and J by 6 bases, with 16 bases between them. The CDR3 region is CASSRDTGRDGYTF. The DNA of the CDR3 is TGTGCCAGCAGTCGGGACACGGGAAGGGATGGCTACACCTTC.

The chain uses TRBV27 and TRBJ2-1, with a tentative D call TRBD2 (5 bases). CDR1 is MNHEY and CDR2 is SMNVEV in the germline V gene (reference sequence). The CDR3 consists of 17 residues. Trimming took 3 bases from V and 8 from J, leaving 23 bases between them. The CDR3 reads CASSLRYGIVLHDEQFF. In DNA form, the CDR3 reads TGTGCCAGCAGTTTGCGGTACGGGATTGTCCTACACGATGAGCAGTTCTTC.

The chain links TRBV19 to TRBJ2-1; TRBD2 aligns across 15 bases. Losses at the gene ends were 6 bases for V and 3 bases for J; bases not matched to a gene: 6. The V gene's germline CDR1 is LNHDA and CDR2 SQIVND (reference sequence). CDR3 length: 17 residues. CDR3 nucleotides: TGTGCCAGTAGAACTGCGGGACTAGCGGGGGGCTACAATGAGCAGTTCTTC. Residues: CASRTAGLAGGYNEQFF. Full variable domain (rest looked up from reference TRBV19 and TRBJ2-1): DGGITQSPKYLFRKEGQNVTLSCEQNLNHDAMYWYRQDPGQGLRLIYYSQIVNDFQKGDIAEGYSVSREKKESFPLTVTSAQKNPTAFYLCASRTAGLAGGYNEQFFGPGTRLTVL.

This chain links TRBV6-5 with TRBJ2-5; 8 positions match TRBD1. The CDR3 is 14 amino acids. Unmatched junction bases numbered 7, after V lost 5 bases and J lost 5 bases. CDR1 MNHEY and CDR2 SVGAGI come from the germline V gene. The CDR3 here is CASSMGQASETQYF. CDR3 sequence (DNA): TGTGCCAGCAGTATGGGACAGGCGTCCGAGACCCAGTACTTC.

The rearrangement links TRBV9 to TRBJ1-5; TRBD1 might be the D (5 bases). Germline V gives CDR1 SGDLS, CDR2 YYNGEE. Trimming pared 2 bases from V and 4 bases from J, leaving 10 bases between. The CDR3 is 14 amino acids. This chain's CDR3 is CASSVGLRNQPQHF. The DNA for the CDR3 is TGTGCCAGCAGCGTGGGACTGAGGAATCAGCCCCAGCATTTT.

This sequence joins TRBV7-9 and TRBJ1-1; 9 nucleotides agree with TRBD1. The CDR3 spans 16 residues. Per the germline V gene, CDR1 is SEHNR and CDR2 is FQNEAQ (reference sequence). V dropped 5 bases and J dropped 4; count of bases not matched to a gene: 11. CDR3 sequence reads: CASSPTSQGQGTEAFF. The CDR3 coding sequence is TGTGCCAGCAGCCCGACAAGCCAGGGACAGGGCACTGAAGCTTTCTTT.

A few counts support this clone. The V call is TRBV7-8, the J call TRBJ1-5; TRBD1 matches at 8 bases. From germline, CDR1 is SGHVS and CDR2 FQNEAQ. With 0 bases clipped from V and 2 bases from J, the junction kept 6 bases outside the gene matches. The CDR3 runs 17 residues. The CDR3 sequence is CASSLARGQLGNQPQHF. As DNA, the CDR3 is TGTGCCAGCAGCTTAGCCAGGGGGCAATTGGGCAATCAGCCCCAGCATTTT.

The rearrangement uses TRBV5-1 and TRBJ1-1; D is unresolved. This CDR3 contains 15 residues. Germline CDR1 is SGHRS and CDR2 is YFSETQ. V lost 0 bases and J lost 0, with 9 bases in between. CDR3 residues: CASSLAGLMNTEAFF. The CDR3 DNA follows: TGCGCCAGCAGCTTGGCCGGGTTAATGAACACTGAAGCTTTCTTT.